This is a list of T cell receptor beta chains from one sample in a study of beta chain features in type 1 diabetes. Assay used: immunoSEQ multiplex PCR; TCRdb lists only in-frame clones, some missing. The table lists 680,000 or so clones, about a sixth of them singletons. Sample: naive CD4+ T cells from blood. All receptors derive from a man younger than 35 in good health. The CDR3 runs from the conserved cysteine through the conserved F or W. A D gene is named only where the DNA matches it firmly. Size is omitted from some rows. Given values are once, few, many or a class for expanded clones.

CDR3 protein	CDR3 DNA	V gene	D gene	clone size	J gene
CASSRPQGAGEKLFF	TGTGCCAGCAGTCGCCCGCAGGGGGCGGGTGAAAAACTGTTTTTT	TRBV6-6	TRBD1	few	TRBJ1-4
CAISESAGQVSSYNEQFF	TGTGCCATCAGTGAATCTGCAGGGCAGGTGAGCTCCTACAATGAGCAGTTCTTC	TRBV10-3	-	-	TRBJ2-1
CASSATYEQYF	TGTGCCAGCAGTGCTACCTACGAGCAGTACTTC	TRBV6-6	-	-	TRBJ2-7
CASSLEGGTADTQYF	TGTGCCAGCAGCTTAGAGGGAGGGACCGCAGATACGCAGTATTTT	TRBV11-2	TRBD2	-	TRBJ2-3
CASSYFAGTGYEQFF	TGTGCCAGCAGTTATTTTGCCGGGACAGGGTATGAGCAGTTCTTC	TRBV6-4	TRBD1	-	TRBJ2-1
CASSLDLAGVNNEQFF	TGTGCCAGCAGCTTAGATCTAGCGGGGGTGAACAATGAGCAGTTCTTC	TRBV11-2	TRBD2	-	TRBJ2-1
CASSARDNWGTEAFF	TGTGCCAGCAGCGCCCGGGACAACTGGGGCACTGAAGCTTTCTTT	TRBV9	-	-	TRBJ1-1
CASSSTSGYYEQYF	TGTGCCAGCAGTTCGACTAGCGGGTACTACGAGCAGTACTTC	TRBV6-5	TRBD2	-	TRBJ2-7
CASSFDWGAGANVLTF	TGTGCCAGCAGTTTTGATTGGGGGGCTGGGGCCAACGTCCTGACTTTC	TRBV28	-	few	TRBJ2-6
CASSPLYYGYTF	TGTGCCAGCAGTCCCCTCTACTATGGCTACACCTTC	TRBV28	-	few	TRBJ1-2
CASGQTNQPQHF	TGTGCCAGCGGACAGACTAATCAGCCCCAGCATTTT	TRBV2	-	-	TRBJ1-5
CASSSRGRGNEQFF	TGTGCCAGCAGCTCTAGGGGGCGGGGAAATGAGCAGTTCTTC	TRBV5-6	-	-	TRBJ2-1
CASNVGGRTQETQYF	TGTGCCAGCAACGTAGGTGGGAGAACACAAGAGACCCAGTACTTC	TRBV9	-	-	TRBJ2-5
CASSLSPTGELFF	TGTGCCAGCAGCTTAAGTCCCACCGGGGAGCTGTTTTTT	TRBV7-9	-	few	TRBJ2-2
CASSFGERAKNIQYF	TGCGCCAGCAGCTTCGGTGAGAGAGCCAAAAACATTCAGTACTTC	TRBV5-1	-	few	TRBJ2-4
CSVESDANQPQHF	TGCAGCGTTGAAAGCGACGCGAATCAGCCCCAGCATTTT	TRBV29-1	-	few	TRBJ1-5